The 5 T cell receptor beta chains below all came from one sample that was sequenced in a study of response to subunit inactivated influenza vaccine. MiXCR, run by TCRdb on the RT-PCR reads, gives a single entry per CDR3 protein. This sample has about 650,000 distinct CDR3 sequences, with about 15% found just once. This specimen was PBMCs from blood, taken about 14 days before vaccination. The source of these receptors is a man between 50 and 59 years old who received an inactivated influenza vaccine.

This clonotype was seen ten or more times. The chain couples TRBV20-1 to TRBJ2-3, with D perhaps being TRBD1 or TRBD2 (5 bases each). The CDR3 contains 12 residues. Trimming removed 5 bases at V and 4 bases at J, with 10 bases between. The germline V gene encodes CDR1 DFQATT and CDR2 SNEGSKA (reference sequence). The CDR3 nucleotides are TGCAGTGCTCCCGGGACCTCAGATACGCAGTATTTT. It encodes CSAPGTSDTQYF.

This clonotype was counted only a few times. The chain is built from TRBV5-1 and TRBJ2-1; TRBD2 agrees at 10 bases. The CDR3 sequence is 19 residues long. The V gene's germline CDR1 is SGHRS and CDR2 YFSETQ. V was clipped by 3 bases and J by 0 bases; unmatched bases: 12. In DNA form, the CDR3 reads TGCGCCAGCAGCTCCCTAGGTAGCGGGAGGTCGAGCTCCTACAATGAGCAGTTCTTC. Translating gives CASSSLGSGRSSSYNEQFF.

In this sample, this clonotype turned up a few times. The V and J genes are TRBV6-1 and TRBJ2-7; TRBD2 matches 14 bases. CDR3 length: 15 residues. V shed 5 bases and J 4 bases; nucleotides not matched to a gene: 4. From germline, CDR1 is MNHNS and CDR2 SASEGT. CDR3 amino acids: CASSRGTSGSYEQYF. For the CDR3, the DNA is TGTGCCAGCAGTAGGGGGACTAGCGGGAGTTACGAGCAGTACTTC.

In its sample, this clonotype was seen a few times. The chain uses TRBV5-1 and TRBJ2-2; D call uncertain. Germline V gives CDR1 SGHRS, CDR2 YFSETQ. The V and J ends lost 3 bases and 3 bases respectively, with 15 bases between them. The CDR3 is 16 residues long. CDR3 sequence: CASSSQATSYTGELFF. In nucleotides, the CDR3 is TGCGCCAGCAGCTCCCAAGCCACATCTTACACCGGGGAGCTGTTTTTT.

The chain couples TRBV7-2 to TRBJ2-1; D perhaps matches TRBD2 (7 bases). Germline assignment: CDR1 SGHTA and CDR2 FQGNSA. The CDR3 runs to 17 residues. The V and J ends lost 0 bases and 4 bases respectively, with 16 bases between them. CDR3 in amino acids: CASSLALGRGNYNEQFF. CDR3 nucleotide sequence: TGTGCCAGCAGCTTAGCGCTGGGGAGGGGGAATTACAATGAGCAGTTCTTC.